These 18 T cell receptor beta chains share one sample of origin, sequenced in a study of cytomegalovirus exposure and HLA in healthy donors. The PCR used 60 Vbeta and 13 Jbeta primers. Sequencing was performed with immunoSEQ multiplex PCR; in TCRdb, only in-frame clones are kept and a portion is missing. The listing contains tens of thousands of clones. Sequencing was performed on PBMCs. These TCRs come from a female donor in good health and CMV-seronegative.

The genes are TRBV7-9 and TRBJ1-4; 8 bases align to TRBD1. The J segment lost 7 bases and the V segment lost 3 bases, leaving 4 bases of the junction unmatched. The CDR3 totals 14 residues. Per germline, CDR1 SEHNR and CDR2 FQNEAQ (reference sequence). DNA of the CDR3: TGTGCCAGCAGCTTCCTGACAGGGGTTGAAAAACTGTTTTTT. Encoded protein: CASSFLTGVEKLFF. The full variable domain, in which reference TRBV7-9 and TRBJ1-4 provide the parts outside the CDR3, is DTGVSQNPRHKITKRGQNVTFRCDPISEHNRLYWYRQTLGQGPEFLTYFQNEAQLEKSRLLSDRFSAERPKGSFSTLEIQRTEQGDSAMYLCASSFLTGVEKLFFGSGTQLSVL.

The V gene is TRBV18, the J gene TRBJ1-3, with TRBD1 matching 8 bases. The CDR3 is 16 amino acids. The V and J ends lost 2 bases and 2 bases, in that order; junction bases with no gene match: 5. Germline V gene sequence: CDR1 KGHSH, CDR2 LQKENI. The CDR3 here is CASSPAPTGAGNTIYF. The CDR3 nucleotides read TGTGCCAGCTCACCAGCTCCGACAGGGGCTGGAAACACCATATATTTT.

The CDR3 coding sequence is TGTGCCTGGAGGGCCGGGACAGGGCTTGGGGACACTGAAGCTTTCTTT. Its translation: CAWRAGTGLGDTEAFF. This chain connects TRBV30 to TRBJ1-1, with 9 nucleotides matching TRBD1. The J segment lost 3 bases and the V segment lost 3 bases, leaving 11 bases of the junction unmatched. The CDR3 runs to 16 residues. Per germline, CDR1 GTSNPN and CDR2 SVGIG (reference sequence).

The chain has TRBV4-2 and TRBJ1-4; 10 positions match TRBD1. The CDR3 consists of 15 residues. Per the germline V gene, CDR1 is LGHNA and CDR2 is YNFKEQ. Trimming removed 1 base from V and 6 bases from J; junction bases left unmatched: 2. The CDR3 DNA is TGTGCCAGCAGCCAAGCTGGACAGGGGGATGAAAAACTGTTTTTT. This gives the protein CASSQAGQGDEKLFF.

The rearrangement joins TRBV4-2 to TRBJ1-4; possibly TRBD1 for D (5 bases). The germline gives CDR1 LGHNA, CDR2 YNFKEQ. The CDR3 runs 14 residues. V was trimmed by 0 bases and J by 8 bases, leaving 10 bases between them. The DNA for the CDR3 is TGTGCCAGCAGCCAAGATTTTGGGGGGGAAAAACTGTTTTTT. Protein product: CASSQDFGGEKLFF.

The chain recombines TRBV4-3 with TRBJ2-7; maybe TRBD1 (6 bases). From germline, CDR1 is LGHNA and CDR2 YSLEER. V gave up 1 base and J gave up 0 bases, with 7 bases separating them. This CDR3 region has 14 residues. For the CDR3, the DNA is TGCGCCAGCAGCCAAGTGGACAGCTCCTACGAGCAGTACTTC. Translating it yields CASSQVDSSYEQYF.

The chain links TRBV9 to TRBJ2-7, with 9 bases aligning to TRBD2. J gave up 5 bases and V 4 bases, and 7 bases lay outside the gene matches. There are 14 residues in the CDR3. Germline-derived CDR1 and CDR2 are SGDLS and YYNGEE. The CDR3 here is CASSLAGALNEQYF. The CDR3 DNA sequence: TGTGCCAGCAGCTTAGCGGGAGCGTTGAACGAGCAGTACTTC.

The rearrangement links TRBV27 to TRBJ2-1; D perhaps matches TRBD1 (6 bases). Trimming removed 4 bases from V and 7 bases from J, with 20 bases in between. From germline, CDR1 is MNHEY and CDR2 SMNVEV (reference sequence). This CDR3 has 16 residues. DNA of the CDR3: TGTGCCAGCAGTTCCCCTGCCCCCGGGGACAAGAATGAGCAGTTCTTC. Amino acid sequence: CASSSPAPGDKNEQFF.

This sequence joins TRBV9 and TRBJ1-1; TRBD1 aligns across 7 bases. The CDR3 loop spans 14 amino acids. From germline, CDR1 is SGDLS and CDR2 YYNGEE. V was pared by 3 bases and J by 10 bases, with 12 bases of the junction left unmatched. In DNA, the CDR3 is TGTGCCAGCAGCGAAACAGGGGATGCTCTGACAGCTTTCTTT. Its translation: CASSETGDALTAFF.

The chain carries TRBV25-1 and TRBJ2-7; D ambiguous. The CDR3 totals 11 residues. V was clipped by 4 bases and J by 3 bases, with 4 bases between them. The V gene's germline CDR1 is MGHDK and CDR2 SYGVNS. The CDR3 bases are TGTGCCAGCAGTGCGGGCTACGAGCAGTACTTC. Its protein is CASSAGYEQYF.

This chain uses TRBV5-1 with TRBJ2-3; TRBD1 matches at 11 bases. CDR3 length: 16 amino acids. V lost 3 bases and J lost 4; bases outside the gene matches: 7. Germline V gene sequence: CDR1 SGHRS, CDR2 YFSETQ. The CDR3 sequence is CASSWGQGGQSDTQYF. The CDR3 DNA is TGCGCCAGCAGCTGGGGACAGGGGGGTCAATCAGATACGCAGTATTTT. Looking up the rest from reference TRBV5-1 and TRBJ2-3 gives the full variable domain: KAGVTQTPRYLIKTRGQQVTLSCSPISGHRSVSWYQQTPGQGLQFLFEYFSETQRNKGNFPGRFSGRQFSNSRSEMNVSTLELGDSALYLCASSWGQGGQSDTQYFGPGTRLTVL.

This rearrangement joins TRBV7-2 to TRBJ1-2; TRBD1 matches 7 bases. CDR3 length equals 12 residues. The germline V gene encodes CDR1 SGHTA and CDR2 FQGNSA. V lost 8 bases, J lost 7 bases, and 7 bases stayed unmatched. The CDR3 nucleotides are TGTGCCAGCCCCCGACAGGGCAGTGGCTACACCTTC. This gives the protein CASPRQGSGYTF. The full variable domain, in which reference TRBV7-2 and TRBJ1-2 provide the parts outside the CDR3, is GAGVSQSPSNKVTEKGKDVELRCDPISGHTALYWYRQSLGQGLEFLIYFQGNSAPDKSGLPSDRFSAERTGGSVSTLTIQRTQQEDSAVYLCASPRQGSGYTFGSGTRLTVV.

The CDR3 DNA reads as TGCAGCGTTGTGACAGGGTCAGGGGGCTACACCTTC. Translated, it gives CSVVTGSGGYTF. The rearrangement links TRBV29-1 to TRBJ1-2; TRBD1 matches 7 bases. The CDR3 totals 12 residues. J lost 8 bases, V lost 4 bases, and 7 bases had no gene match. Germline loops: CDR1 SQVTM, CDR2 ANQGSEA.

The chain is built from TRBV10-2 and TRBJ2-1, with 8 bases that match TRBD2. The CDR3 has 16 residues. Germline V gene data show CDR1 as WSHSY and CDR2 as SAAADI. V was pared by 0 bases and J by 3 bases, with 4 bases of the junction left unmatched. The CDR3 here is CASSESLAGFYNEQFF. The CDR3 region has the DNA TGCGCCAGCAGTGAGTCCTTAGCGGGGTTCTACAATGAGCAGTTCTTC.

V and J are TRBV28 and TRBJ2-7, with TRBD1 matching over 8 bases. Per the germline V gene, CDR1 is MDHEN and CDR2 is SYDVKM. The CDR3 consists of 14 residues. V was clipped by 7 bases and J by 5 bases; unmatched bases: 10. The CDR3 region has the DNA TGTGCCAGCACCCTAGGACAGGGAGCAGACGAGCAGTACTTC. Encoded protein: CASTLGQGADEQYF.

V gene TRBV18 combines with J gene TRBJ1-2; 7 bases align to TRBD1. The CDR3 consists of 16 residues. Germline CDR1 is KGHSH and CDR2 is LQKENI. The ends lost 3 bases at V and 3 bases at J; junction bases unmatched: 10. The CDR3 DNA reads TGTGCCAGCTCACCCCCCGACAGGGACTGGTACTATGGCTACACCTTC. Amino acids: CASSPPDRDWYYGYTF.

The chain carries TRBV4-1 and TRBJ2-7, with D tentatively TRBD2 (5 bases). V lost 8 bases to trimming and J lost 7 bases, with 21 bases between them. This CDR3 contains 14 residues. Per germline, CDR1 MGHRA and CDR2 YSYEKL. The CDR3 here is CASPSGDNIGEQYF. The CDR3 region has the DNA TGCGCCAGCCCGAGCGGAGATAATATTGGGGAGCAGTACTTC.

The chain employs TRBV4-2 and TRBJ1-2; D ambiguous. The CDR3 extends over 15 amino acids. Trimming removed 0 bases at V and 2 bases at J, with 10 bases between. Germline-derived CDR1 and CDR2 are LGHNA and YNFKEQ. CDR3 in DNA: TGTGCCAGCAGCCAAGATAGGGAGTCCAACTATGGCTACACCTTC. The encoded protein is CASSQDRESNYGYTF.